This T cell receptor (beta chain) came from a study of cytomegalovirus exposure and HLA in healthy donors. Study details: Genetic ancestry analysis placed over 65% of the 410 or so donors that were genotyped in the Caucasian-associated cluster.

The study's findings and limits: There were 150 to 200 TCR beta chains listed as cytomegalovirus-associated. Presence/absence analyses took donor sequencing depth as roughly uniform.

Germline assignment: CDR1 MNHNS and CDR2 SASEGT. The V end lost 5 bases, the J end lost 7 bases, and 17 bases lay between the germline ends. The CDR3 is 14 residues long. Notes on this clone: Its matching antigen is unknown.

60 Vbeta and 13 Jbeta primers were used in PCR. The method was immunoSEQ multiplex PCR; TCRdb's version includes in-frame clones alone and lacks a portion of them. The table shows under 200,000 clones, with around 80% occurring only once. Input material: PBMCs. This TCR was sampled from a man aged 45-65 years in good health and CMV-seropositive. The chain carries TRBV6-1 and TRBJ1-2, with D unresolved. This CDR3 is CASSPHSQLSGYTF. The DNA for the CDR3 is TGTGCCAGCAGTCCCCACTCCCAACTAAGTGGCTACACCTTC.